The 23 T cell receptor beta chains given below trace back to one sample, sequenced in a study of CD8 T cells in Susac syndrome. Reverse transcription used 0.5 to 1 ug RNA and random hexamers. TCRdb redid the calling of the immunoSEQ multiplex PCR reads with MiXCR, one entry per CDR3 protein. The repertoire holds approximately 270,000 distinct CDR3 sequences, with around 95% as singletons. What was sequenced was CD4+ T cells from PBMCs. These receptors all stem from a human donor with multiple sclerosis.

The V and J genes are TRBV20-1 and TRBJ2-1, with 10 bases identical to TRBD1. Germline CDR1 is DFQATT and CDR2 is SNEGSKA (reference sequence). The CDR3 loop spans 15 amino acids. V dropped 2 bases and J dropped 5; count of bases not matched to a gene: 6. CDR3 residues: CSARRDRGANNEQFF. The CDR3 region has the DNA TGCAGTGCTAGACGGGACAGGGGTGCTAACAATGAGCAGTTCTTC.

The chain uses TRBV5-4 and TRBJ2-5; 13 nucleotides line up with TRBD2. Looked up from germline, CDR1 is SGHNT and CDR2 is YYREEE (reference sequence). Trimming at V came to 3 bases and at J to 4 bases, leaving 12 bases not matched to a gene. The CDR3 extends over 18 amino acids. In nucleotides, the CDR3 is TGTGCCAGCAGCTCAAGGACTAGCGGGAGCTGGGACGCAGAGACCCAGTACTTC. Amino acid sequence: CASSSRTSGSWDAETQYF.

This chain uses TRBV7-9 with TRBJ1-3, with 8 bases that match TRBD1. CDR1 and CDR2 (germline): SEHNR, FQNEAQ (reference sequence). J lost 0 bases, V lost 5 bases, and 6 bases had no gene match. CDR3 length equals 16 residues. The DNA of the CDR3 is TGTGCCAGCAGCCCGGGGACAGGAACCTCTGGAAACACCATATATTTT. This sequence encodes CASSPGTGTSGNTIYF.

The chain recombines TRBV6-6 with TRBJ2-7, with D uncertain. CDR1 and CDR2 from the germline V gene are MNHNY and SVGAGI (reference sequence). The CDR3 sequence is 13 residues long. V lost 6 bases to trimming and J lost 6 bases, with 15 bases between them. CDR3 residues: CASSRYTEGEQYF. The CDR3 DNA follows: TGTGCCAGCAGCCGCTACACGGAAGGCGAGCAGTACTTC.

This clonotype occurred once. V is TRBV7-9 and J is TRBJ2-5; D ambiguous. The CDR3 is 15 residues long. Trimming removed 0 bases at V and 3 bases at J, with 11 bases between. Germline assignment: CDR1 SEHNR and CDR2 FQNEAQ (reference sequence). The CDR3 sequence is CASSLAIGREETQYF. The CDR3 DNA follows: TGTGCCAGCAGCTTAGCGATTGGAAGGGAAGAGACCCAGTACTTC.

The sample holds one count of this clonotype. The J gene is TRBJ2-2, the V gene TRBV2; D is ambiguous. Germline V gene lookup returns CDR1 SNHLY and CDR2 FYNNEI. The V and J ends lost 7 bases and 1 base respectively, with 10 bases between them. The CDR3 sequence is 14 residues long. The CDR3 spells CASTIRMNTGELFF. Written as DNA, the CDR3 is TGTGCCAGCACAATACGCATGAACACCGGGGAGCTGTTTTTT.

This clonotype appeared once. The chain joins TRBV6-6 to TRBJ2-2; D gene ambiguous. Trimming stripped 2 bases from V and 2 bases from J, with 6 bases between. The CDR3 sequence is 14 residues long. From germline, CDR1 is MNHNY and CDR2 SVGAGI (reference sequence). The CDR3 is CASSYDKNTGELFF. The CDR3 nucleotides are TGTGCCAGCAGTTACGACAAAAACACCGGGGAGCTGTTTTTT.

The CDR3 bases are TGTGCCAGCAGACCGGACGGAACCGGGGAGCTGTTTTTT. Its translation is CASRPDGTGELFF. The rearrangement uses TRBV6-4 and TRBJ2-2; no clear D gene. Trimming took 6 bases from V and 5 from J, leaving 10 bases between them. From germline, CDR1 is MRHNA and CDR2 SNTAGT. The CDR3 sequence is 13 residues long.

The genes are TRBV5-1 and TRBJ1-4; D gene ambiguous. Trimming removed 5 bases at V and 7 bases at J, with 15 bases between. This CDR3 contains 14 residues. Germline CDR1 SGHRS, CDR2 YFSETQ. The CDR3 is CASRRSGEGEKLFF. DNA for the CDR3: TGCGCCAGCAGGAGGAGCGGGGAGGGTGAAAAACTGTTTTTT. Full variable domain (outside the CDR3, taken from reference TRBV5-1 and TRBJ1-4): KAGVTQTPRYLIKTRGQQVTLSCSPISGHRSVSWYQQTPGQGLQFLFEYFSETQRNKGNFPGRFSGRQFSNSRSEMNVSTLELGDSALYLCASRRSGEGEKLFFGSGTQLSVL.

The chain employs TRBV20-1 and TRBJ2-5; D is unresolved. V was trimmed by 1 base and J by 0 bases, leaving 6 bases between them. CDR3 length: 13 residues. Germline loops: CDR1 DFQATT, CDR2 SNEGSKA (reference sequence). The CDR3 spells CSARAPYQETQYF. The DNA of the CDR3 is TGCAGTGCTAGAGCGCCGTACCAAGAGACCCAGTACTTC.

V gene TRBV29-1 combines with J gene TRBJ1-1; D not certain. The CDR3 spans 9 residues. Between the trimmed V and J ends, which lost 2 bases and 6 bases, there was a span of 1 base. CDR1 and CDR2 from the germline V gene are SQVTM and ANQGSEA. The CDR3 region is CSVEPEAFF. The CDR3 bases are TGCAGCGTTGAACCTGAAGCTTTCTTT.

This clonotype was seen a few times. The rearrangement links TRBV7-2 to TRBJ1-5, with a tentative D call TRBD1 (5 bases). The CDR3 consists of 14 residues. The V gene's germline CDR1 is SGHTA and CDR2 FQGNSA. Trimming cost V 7 bases and J 5 bases, with 15 bases left between them. The CDR3 here is CASTTGTGDQPQHF. DNA of the CDR3: TGTGCCAGCACCACCGGGACGGGGGATCAGCCCCAGCATTTT.

J is TRBJ2-7 and V is TRBV12-3 or TRBV12-4, with D possibly TRBD2 on 6 matching bases. V was clipped by 6 bases and J by 3 bases, with 9 bases between them. The CDR3 has 12 residues. The CDR3 spells CASRRDFYEQYV. CDR3 DNA: TGTGCCAGCAGACGGGACTTCTACGAGCAGTACGTC.

The chain uses TRBV12-3 or TRBV12-4 and TRBJ1-6, with D perhaps matching TRBD1 (5 bases). This CDR3 is 15 amino acids long. Trimming removed 7 bases from V and 7 bases from J, with 17 bases in between. DNA for the CDR3: TGTGCCAGCAACAGATCCGGGACCCGGAATTCACCCCTCCACTTT. Amino acid sequence: CASNRSGTRNSPLHF.

The sample holds one count of this clonotype. The chain joins TRBV5-4 to TRBJ1-5; 7 positions match TRBD1. CDR3 length: 15 residues. Germline V gene data show CDR1 as SGHNT and CDR2 as YYREEE (reference sequence). The ends lost 1 base at V and 4 bases at J; junction bases unmatched: 5. Here the CDR3 DNA reads TGTGCCAGCAGCTTGAGCGACAGGGAAAATCAGCCCCAGCATTTT. Translated, it gives CASSLSDRENQPQHF.

This chain joins TRBV21-1 and TRBJ2-2; the table calls TRBD1, which could not be checked here. TRBV21-1 is a pseudogene locus. The CDR3 contains 16 residues. CDR3 in DNA: TGTGCCAGCAGCAAAGGACAGGGGTTAACTACCGGGGAGCTGTTTTTT. Its protein product is CASSKGQGLTTGELFF.

The chain links TRBV19 to TRBJ1-2; possible D gene TRBD1, 5 bases. V was shortened by 1 base and J by 4 bases, with 16 bases between the two germline ends. Germline V gene data show CDR1 as LNHDA and CDR2 as SQIVND (reference sequence). This CDR3 spans 16 amino acids. The CDR3, as DNA: TGTGCCAGTAGTATAGGGGGGTTAAGTCAAGGCTATGGCTACACCTTC. This sequence encodes CASSIGGLSQGYGYTF.

This clonotype was seen just once. The genes are TRBV19 and TRBJ1-1; TRBD1 might be the D (6 bases). Germline assignment: CDR1 LNHDA and CDR2 SQIVND (reference sequence). V lost 10 bases and J lost 11, with 20 bases in between. This CDR3 comprises 12 residues. The CDR3 protein is CATSPGANTAFF. The CDR3 DNA sequence: TGTGCCACCTCCCCAGGGGCCAACACCGCTTTCTTT.

The chain couples TRBV6-1 to TRBJ1-4, with 10 bases identical to TRBD1. Germline CDR1 reads MNHNS; CDR2 reads SASEGT. V was pared by 4 bases and J by 5 bases, with 1 base of the junction left unmatched. The CDR3 is 14 residues long. This chain's CDR3 is CASSGDRGNEKLFF. CDR3 nucleotide sequence: TGTGCCAGCAGTGGGGACAGGGGAAATGAAAAACTGTTTTTT.

The V and J genes are TRBV11-2 and TRBJ2-7, with TRBD1 matching 8 bases. There are 15 residues in the CDR3. V lost 4 bases, J lost 4 bases, and 9 bases stayed unmatched. Germline V gene data show CDR1 as SGHAT and CDR2 as FQNNGV. The CDR3 reads CASSSFRDRTYEQYF. DNA for the CDR3: TGTGCCAGCAGCTCGTTCCGGGACAGGACATACGAGCAGTACTTC.

V usage is TRBV3-1 and J usage is TRBJ1-1; possibly TRBD1 for D (5 bases). V lost 0 bases to trimming and J lost 6 bases, with 17 bases between them. Germline CDR1 reads LGHDT; CDR2 reads YNNKEL (reference sequence). There are 16 residues in the CDR3. The CDR3 loop reads CASSQDLARAGSEAFF. Written as DNA, the CDR3 is TGTGCCAGCAGCCAAGATTTGGCCAGGGCGGGGTCTGAAGCTTTCTTT.

This chain joins TRBV7-2 and TRBJ2-2; D may be TRBD1 (5 bases). The CDR3 totals 16 residues. The germline CDR1 and CDR2 sequences are SGHTA and FQGNSA. V dropped 1 base and J dropped 5 bases, with 14 bases sitting between them. The CDR3, as DNA: TGTGCCAGCAGCTTAGTAGTAGGGGCTACGACCGGGGAGCTGTTTTTT. This encodes CASSLVVGATTGELFF.

V is TRBV24-1 and J is TRBJ2-6; TRBD1 matches 9 bases. CDR1 and CDR2 (germline): KGHDR, SFDVKD. The CDR3 length is 16 residues. V shed 6 bases and J 2 bases; nucleotides not matched to a gene: 4. The CDR3 here is CATSKDRGAGANVLTF. CDR3 in DNA: TGTGCCACCAGTAAGGACAGGGGAGCTGGGGCCAACGTCCTGACTTTC.